These 5 T cell receptor beta chains originate from one sample sequenced in a study of blood T cell repertoires in COVID-19. TCRdb's copy holds only in-frame clones and misses some; the assay was immunoSEQ multiplex PCR. The sample contains approximately 360,000 clones, nearly 90% of which appear only once. Source material: peripheral blood. Receptors were obtained from a man aged 18 to 35 with active or convalescent COVID-19.

In nucleotides, the CDR3 is TGTGCCAGCAGAGGAACAGGGCTACCGAACACTGAAGCTTTCTTT. Its protein product is CASRGTGLPNTEAFF. The rearrangement joins TRBV6-5 to TRBJ1-1; possibly TRBD1 for D (6 bases). Trimming removed 6 bases from V and 1 base from J, with 15 bases in between. The germline gives CDR1 MNHEY, CDR2 SVGAGI. The CDR3 is 15 amino acids.

This chain uses TRBV4-1 with TRBJ1-2, with D possibly being TRBD1 (5 bases). CDR3 size: 14 residues. Trimming left V 4 bases short and J 3 bases short, with 12 bases between. Germline V CDR1 and CDR2: MGHRA, YSYEKL. CDR3 nucleotides: TGCGCCAGCAGCCGAAATACAGGAGACTATGGCTACACCTTC. Translation gives CASSRNTGDYGYTF.

Remarks on this clone: Relative to the germline gene, one junction end is altered; a read error may explain this. The chain has TRBV13 and TRBJ1-1; possibly TRBD1 for D (5 bases). Per the germline V gene, CDR1 is PRHDT and CDR2 is FYEKMQ (reference sequence). There are 11 residues in the CDR3. Written as DNA, the CDR3 is TGTGCCAGCAGCTTTAATTCAGGGCCAGTTTTT. This translates into CASSFNSGPVF.

The rearrangement uses TRBV5-1 and TRBJ1-4; maybe TRBD1 (6 bases). Per the germline V gene, CDR1 is SGHRS and CDR2 is YFSETQ. The V end was cut by 3 bases, the J end by 0 bases, with 12 bases between. This CDR3 is 16 amino acids long. CDR3 in amino acids: CASSSITGSTNEKLFF. In nucleotides, the CDR3 is TGCGCCAGCAGCTCGATAACAGGGTCAACTAATGAAAAACTGTTTTTT.

As DNA, the CDR3 is TGTGCCAGCAGTCAACTCGGGCTAGCGGGGGCCCACTCCTACAATGAGCAGTTCTTC. This sequence encodes CASSQLGLAGAHSYNEQFF. The chain joins TRBV6-6 to TRBJ2-1; 10 bases align to TRBD2. Unmatched junction bases numbered 13, after V lost 5 bases and J lost 0 bases. CDR1 and CDR2 from the germline V gene are MNHNY and SVGAGI (reference sequence). CDR3 size: 19 residues.